The 21 T cell receptor beta chains reported below all come from one sample, sequenced in a study of blood T cell repertoires in COVID-19. The assay was immunoSEQ multiplex PCR, and TCRdb's table has in-frame clones only and misses some. Of around 160,000 clones in the sample, 70% to 90% are singletons; the top ten hold 0.99%. The sample taken for sequencing was peripheral blood. Receptors were obtained from a man aged 18 to 30 with acute or convalescent COVID-19.

This chain connects TRBV9 to TRBJ1-6; D possibly corresponds to TRBD1 (6 bases). The germline V gene has CDR1 SGDLS and CDR2 YYNGEE. V lost 4 bases and J lost 7, with 18 bases in between. The CDR3 spans 16 residues. The CDR3 is CASSPIPGVLNSPLHF. The CDR3 DNA reads as TGTGCCAGCAGCCCTATACCAGGGGTATTAAATTCACCCCTCCACTTT.

The chain uses TRBV5-5 and TRBJ2-3; 10 bases fit TRBD2. Germline V gene data show CDR1 as SGHKS and CDR2 as YYEKEE (reference sequence). V gave up 0 bases and J gave up 5 bases; unmatched junction bases: 3. This CDR3 spans 15 amino acids. Here the CDR3 DNA reads TGTGCCAGCAGCTTGGGGACTAGCGGAGGAGATACGCAGTATTTT. It yields the protein CASSLGTSGGDTQYF.

The V and J genes are TRBV5-1 and TRBJ2-2; a possible D gene is TRBD2 (5 bases). V lost 4 bases and J lost 5, with 15 bases in between. Germline CDR1 and CDR2: SGHRS and YFSETQ. This CDR3 region has 15 residues. CDR3 loop: CASSPTGVGTGELFF. For the CDR3, the DNA is TGCGCCAGCAGCCCCACCGGGGTCGGGACCGGGGAGCTGTTTTTT.

The rearrangement uses TRBV12-3 or TRBV12-4 and TRBJ1-3; D gene ambiguous. The CDR3 is made up of 12 amino acids. The ends were cut back, 3 bases at V and 6 bases at J, with 6 bases in the middle. The CDR3: CASSFAANTIYF. CDR3 coding DNA: TGTGCCAGCAGTTTCGCGGCAAACACCATATATTTT.

The CDR3 loop reads CASSYGTPTNEKLFF. DNA for the CDR3: TGTGCCAGCAGTTATGGGACTCCAACTAATGAAAAACTGTTTTTT. This chain links TRBV6-5 with TRBJ1-4; tentative D call: TRBD1 (5 bases). Trimming removed 3 bases from V and 0 bases from J, with 8 bases in between. Germline values: CDR1 MNHEY, CDR2 SVGAGI. The CDR3 totals 15 residues.

This chain joins TRBV9 and TRBJ1-3; 9 positions agree with TRBD1. V lost 2 bases to trimming and J lost 4 bases; unmatched junction nucleotides: 7. The CDR3 loop spans 16 amino acids. Germline values: CDR1 SGDLS, CDR2 YYNGEE. The CDR3 loop reads CASSVSQGAQGNTIYF. Here the CDR3 DNA reads TGTGCCAGCAGCGTTTCACAGGGGGCGCAAGGAAACACCATATATTTT.

CDR3 coding DNA: TGTGCCAGCAGTGAAGGGACAGGGTCTAACTATGGCTACACCTTC. Translated, it gives CASSEGTGSNYGYTF. The chain links TRBV6-1 to TRBJ1-2; the match to TRBD1 covers 8 bases. The CDR3 extends over 15 amino acids. Germline CDR1 is MNHNS and CDR2 is SASEGT. With V trimmed by 1 base and J by 0 bases, 1 base remained unmatched.

The gene calls are TRBV28 and TRBJ2-2, with a weak D call TRBD1 (6 bases). This CDR3 has 16 amino acids. Germline CDR1 MDHEN, CDR2 SYDVKM. Trimming removed 3 bases at V and 3 bases at J, with 14 bases between. CDR3 sequence: CASSFRETGDTGELFF. CDR3 in DNA: TGTGCCAGCAGTTTTAGAGAGACAGGAGACACCGGGGAGCTGTTTTTT.

This clone has just one count. The chain employs TRBV10-3 and TRBJ2-3; D possibly corresponds to TRBD2 (6 bases). The V and J ends lost 8 bases and 4 bases respectively, with 10 bases between them. CDR1 and CDR2 from the germline V gene are ENHRY and SYGVKD. The CDR3 contains 12 residues. This CDR3 is CAIRGEADTQYF. The CDR3 DNA reads TGTGCCATCCGAGGGGAGGCAGATACGCAGTATTTT.

The rearrangement joins TRBV6-7 to TRBJ2-1, with D possibly TRBD2 on 5 matching bases. TRBV6-7 counts as an open reading frame of uncertain function. The CDR3 totals 13 residues. V lost 4 bases to trimming and J lost 11 bases, with 15 bases between them. DNA of the CDR3: TGTGCCAGCAGTTGCCGCTCCCCGGGAAAGCAGTTCTTC. Translated: CASSCRSPGKQFF.

The chain combines TRBV6-5 with TRBJ2-5; no clear D. This CDR3 region has 15 residues. Germline CDR1 MNHEY, CDR2 SVGAGI. V gave up 2 bases and J gave up 2 bases, with 12 bases separating them. CDR3 in DNA: TGTGCCAGCAGTTACCACGGGTTCCCACAAGAGACCCAGTACTTC. As protein: CASSYHGFPQETQYF.

The V call is TRBV7-8, the J call TRBJ2-7; 7 nucleotides agree with TRBD1. With 4 bases clipped from V and 2 bases from J, the junction kept 11 bases outside the gene matches. The CDR3 is 16 amino acids. The germline gives CDR1 SGHVS, CDR2 FQNEAQ. As DNA, the CDR3 is TGTGCCAGCAGCTCTCAAGGATGGGACAGCCCCTACGAGCAGTACTTC. Translation: CASSSQGWDSPYEQYF.

The chain employs TRBV4-1 and TRBJ2-1; TRBD1 aligns across 10 bases. This CDR3 has 15 residues. With V trimmed by 3 bases and J by 3 bases, 2 bases remained unmatched. Germline CDR1 reads MGHRA; CDR2 reads YSYEKL. The CDR3 DNA follows: TGCGCCAGCAGCCAGGACAGGGGGGTCTACAATGAGCAGTTCTTC. The encoded protein is CASSQDRGVYNEQFF.

V gene TRBV5-1 combines with J gene TRBJ2-7; 8 bases agree with TRBD2. Trimming at V came to 9 bases and at J to 3 bases, leaving 8 bases not matched to a gene. CDR1 is SGHRS, CDR2 YFSETQ, per germline. The CDR3 consists of 13 residues. The CDR3 sequence: CATSISGNYEQYF. The DNA for the CDR3 is TGCGCCACTTCGATTAGCGGGAACTACGAGCAGTACTTC. The full variable domain, completed using reference TRBV5-1 and TRBJ2-7, is KAGVTQTPRYLIKTRGQQVTLSCSPISGHRSVSWYQQTPGQGLQFLFEYFSETQRNKGNFPGRFSGRQFSNSRSEMNVSTLELGDSALYLCATSISGNYEQYFGPGTRLTVT.

The chain recombines TRBV30 with TRBJ1-2, with D possibly TRBD1 on 6 matching bases. Germline CDR1 is GTSNPN and CDR2 is SVGIG (reference sequence). Trimming removed 1 base at V and 14 bases at J, with 20 bases between. This CDR3 contains 13 residues. The CDR3 DNA is TGTGCCTGGAGTGCACAACAGGGCTGGGTTGGGACCTTC. Its translation is CAWSAQQGWVGTF. The entire variable domain, with the rest obtained from reference TRBV30 and TRBJ1-2, is as follows: SQTIHQWPATLVQPVGSPLSLECTVEGTSNPNLYWYRQAAGRGLQLLFYSVGIGQISSEVPQNLSASRPQDRQFILSSKKLLLSDSGFYLCAWSAQQGWVGTFGSGTRLTVV.

The chain has TRBV28 and TRBJ2-3, with 7 nucleotides matching TRBD1. V shed 7 bases and J 3 bases; nucleotides not matched to a gene: 10. CDR3 size: 15 residues. Germline CDR1 is MDHEN and CDR2 is SYDVKM. The CDR3 DNA reads TGTGCCAGCACGAGAGGGGACAGAACAACAGATACGCAGTATTTT. Protein sequence: CASTRGDRTTDTQYF.

This clone was seen just once. The V gene is TRBV27, the J gene TRBJ1-2, with 7 positions matching TRBD1. V trimming: 5 bases; J trimming: 3 bases; junction bases outside the gene matches: 12. The CDR3 covers 16 residues. Germline V CDR1 and CDR2: MNHEY, SMNVEV (reference sequence). The CDR3 DNA sequence: TGTGCCAGCAGTCCTACCTCGACAGGGTGGGACTATGGCTACACCTTC. The encoded protein is CASSPTSTGWDYGYTF.

A single count supports this clone. V and J are TRBV6-5 and TRBJ2-7; D is perhaps TRBD2 (5 bases). V was trimmed by 8 bases and J by 1 base, leaving 9 bases between them. The CDR3 extends over 12 amino acids. Germline V gives CDR1 MNHEY, CDR2 SVGAGI. The CDR3 DNA reads as TGTGCCAGCCCGGCGGGTTCCTACGAGCAGTACTTC. It is translated as CASPAGSYEQYF.

This rearrangement joins TRBV28 to TRBJ2-7; the match to TRBD1 covers 8 bases. The CDR3 spans 14 residues. CDR1 and CDR2 (germline): MDHEN, SYDVKM. V was clipped by 4 bases and J by 2 bases; unmatched bases: 4. The CDR3 loop is CASSSGQGPYEQYV. CDR3 coding DNA: TGTGCCAGCAGTTCCGGACAGGGACCCTACGAGCAGTACGTC.

With respect to this clone: Other DNA sequences in this sample translate to the same CDR3. The J gene is TRBJ1-1, the V gene TRBV5-1, with a tentative D call TRBD1 (6 bases). This CDR3 has 14 residues. The V end lost 4 bases, the J end lost 0 bases, and 10 bases lay between the germline ends. Germline lookup yields CDR1 SGHRS and CDR2 YFSETQ. This chain's CDR3 is CASSRGQLNTEAFF. CDR3 coding DNA: TGCGCCAGCAGCCGGGGACAACTGAACACTGAAGCTTTCTTT.

The rearrangement uses TRBV19 and TRBJ1-1; D gene ambiguous. This CDR3 is built from 14 residues. Per the germline V gene, CDR1 is LNHDA and CDR2 is SQIVND (reference sequence). V gave up 6 bases and J gave up 2 bases, with 13 bases separating them. Written as DNA, the CDR3 is TGTGCCAGTAGGAGGGTAGCGGCAAACACTGAAGCTTTCTTT. It is translated as CASRRVAANTEAFF.